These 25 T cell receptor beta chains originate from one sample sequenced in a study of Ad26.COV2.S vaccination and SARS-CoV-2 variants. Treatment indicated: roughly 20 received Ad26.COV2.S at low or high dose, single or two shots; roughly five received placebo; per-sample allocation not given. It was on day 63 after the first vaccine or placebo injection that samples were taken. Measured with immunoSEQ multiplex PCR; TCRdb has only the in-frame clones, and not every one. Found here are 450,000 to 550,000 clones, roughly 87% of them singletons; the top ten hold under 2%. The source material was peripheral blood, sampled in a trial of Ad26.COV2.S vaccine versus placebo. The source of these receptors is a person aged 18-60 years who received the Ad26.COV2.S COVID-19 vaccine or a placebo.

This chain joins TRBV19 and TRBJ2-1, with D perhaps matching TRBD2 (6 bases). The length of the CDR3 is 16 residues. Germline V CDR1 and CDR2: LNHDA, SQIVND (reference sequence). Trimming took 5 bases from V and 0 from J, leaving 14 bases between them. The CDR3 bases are TGTGCCAGTAGTTCCCCCTACGGGAGCTCCTACAATGAGCAGTTCTTC. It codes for CASSSPYGSSYNEQFF.

Written as DNA, the CDR3 is TGTGCCAGTAGCTCACATTACGACACCGGGGAGCTGTTTTTT. Its translation is CASSSHYDTGELFF. The chain combines TRBV19 with TRBJ2-2, with unresolved D. This CDR3 spans 14 amino acids. Trimming cost V 6 bases and J 3 bases, with 11 bases left between them. Looked up from germline, CDR1 is LNHDA and CDR2 is SQIVND (reference sequence).

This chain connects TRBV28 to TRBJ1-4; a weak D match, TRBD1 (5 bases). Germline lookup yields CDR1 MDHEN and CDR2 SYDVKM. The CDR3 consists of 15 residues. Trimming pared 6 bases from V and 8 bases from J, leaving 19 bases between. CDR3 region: CASSRAGPMSEKLFF. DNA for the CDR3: TGTGCCAGCAGCCGAGCAGGGCCCATGAGCGAAAAACTGTTTTTT.

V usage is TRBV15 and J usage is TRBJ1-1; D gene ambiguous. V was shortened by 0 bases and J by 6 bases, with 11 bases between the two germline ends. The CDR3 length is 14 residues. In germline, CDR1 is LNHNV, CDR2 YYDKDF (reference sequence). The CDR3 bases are TGTGCCACCAGCAGAGATCGGCGGCCACCTGAAGCTTTCTTT. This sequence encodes CATSRDRRPPEAFF.

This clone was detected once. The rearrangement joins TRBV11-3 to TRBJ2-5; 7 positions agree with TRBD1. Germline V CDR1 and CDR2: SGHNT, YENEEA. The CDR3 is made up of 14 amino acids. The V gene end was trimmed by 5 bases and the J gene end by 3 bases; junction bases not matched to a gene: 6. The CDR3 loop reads CASSPSRGKETQYF. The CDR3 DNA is TGTGCCAGCAGCCCGAGCAGGGGGAAAGAGACCCAGTACTTC.

CDR3 residues: CASSPFPVITNEQYF. The CDR3 coding sequence is TGTGCCAGCTCACCGTTCCCGGTTATAACCAACGAGCAGTACTTC. This chain links TRBV18 with TRBJ2-7; D gene ambiguous. Trimming removed 3 bases at V and 5 bases at J, with 17 bases between. Germline loops: CDR1 KGHSH, CDR2 LQKENI. This CDR3 has 15 residues.

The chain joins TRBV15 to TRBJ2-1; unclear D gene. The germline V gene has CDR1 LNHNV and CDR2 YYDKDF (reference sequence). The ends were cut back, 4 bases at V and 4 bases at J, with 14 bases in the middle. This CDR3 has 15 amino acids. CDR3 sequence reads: CATSMSAPAYNEQFF. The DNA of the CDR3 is TGTGCCACCAGCATGTCTGCCCCGGCTTACAATGAGCAGTTCTTC.

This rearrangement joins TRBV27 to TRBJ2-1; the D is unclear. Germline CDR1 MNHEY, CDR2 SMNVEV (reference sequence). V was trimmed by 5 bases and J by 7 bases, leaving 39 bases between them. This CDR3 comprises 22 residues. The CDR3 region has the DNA TGTGCCAGCAGTACGGTTGGGGTTGCGGTCTTTACTAATCAATTCTTTGGGAATGAGCAGTTCTTC. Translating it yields CASSTVGVAVFTNQFFGNEQFF.

The chain's CDR3 is CSASWGLAGVAAKNIQYF. The CDR3 region has the DNA TGCAGTGCTAGTTGGGGACTAGCGGGAGTAGCGGCCAAAAACATTCAGTACTTC. The V call is TRBV20-1, the J call TRBJ2-4, with TRBD2 identical over 14 bases. Germline CDR1 reads DFQATT; CDR2 reads SNEGSKA (reference sequence). This CDR3 has 18 residues. Trimming took 3 bases from V and 1 from J; bases not matched to a gene: 8.

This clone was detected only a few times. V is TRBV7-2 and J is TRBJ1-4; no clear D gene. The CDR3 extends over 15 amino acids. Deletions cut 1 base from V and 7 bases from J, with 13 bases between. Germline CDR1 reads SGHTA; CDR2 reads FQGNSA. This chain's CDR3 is CASSLVDGLGEKLFF. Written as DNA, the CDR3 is TGTGCCAGCAGCTTAGTCGACGGGTTGGGTGAAAAACTGTTTTTT.

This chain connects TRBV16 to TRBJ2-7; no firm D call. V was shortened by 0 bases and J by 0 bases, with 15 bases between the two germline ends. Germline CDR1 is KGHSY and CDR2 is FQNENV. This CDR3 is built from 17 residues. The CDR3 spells CASSQSISAVSSYEQYF. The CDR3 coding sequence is TGTGCCAGCAGCCAATCGATATCCGCCGTAAGCTCCTACGAGCAGTACTTC.

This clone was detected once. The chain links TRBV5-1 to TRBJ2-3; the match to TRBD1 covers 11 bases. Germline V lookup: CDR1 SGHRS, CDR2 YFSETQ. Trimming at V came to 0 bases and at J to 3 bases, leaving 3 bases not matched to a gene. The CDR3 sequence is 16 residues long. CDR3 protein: CASSLVGQGATDTQYF. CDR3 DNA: TGCGCCAGCAGCTTGGTTGGACAGGGGGCGACAGATACGCAGTATTTT.

The DNA of the CDR3 is TGTGCCAGCAGCTGGTCAGGGGTTGAGGCAGATACGCAGTATTTT. Residues: CASSWSGVEADTQYF. The V gene is TRBV7-9, the J gene TRBJ2-3, with TRBD1 as a possible D gene (6 bases). Trimming stripped 4 bases from V and 4 bases from J, with 15 bases between. Germline CDR1 reads SEHNR; CDR2 reads FQNEAQ (reference sequence). The CDR3 spans 15 residues. Full variable domain (rest looked up from reference TRBV7-9 and TRBJ2-3): DTGVSQNPRHKITKRGQNVTFRCDPISEHNRLYWYRQTLGQGPEFLTYFQNEAQLEKSRLLSDRFSAERPKGSFSTLEIQRTEQGDSAMYLCASSWSGVEADTQYFGPGTRLTVL.

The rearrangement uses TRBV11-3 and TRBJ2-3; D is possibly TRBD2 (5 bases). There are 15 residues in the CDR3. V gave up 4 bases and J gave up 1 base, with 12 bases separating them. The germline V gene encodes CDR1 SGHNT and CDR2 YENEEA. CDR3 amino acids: CASSSGLGGTDTQYF. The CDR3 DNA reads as TGTGCCAGCAGCTCAGGCCTGGGAGGCACAGATACGCAGTATTTT.

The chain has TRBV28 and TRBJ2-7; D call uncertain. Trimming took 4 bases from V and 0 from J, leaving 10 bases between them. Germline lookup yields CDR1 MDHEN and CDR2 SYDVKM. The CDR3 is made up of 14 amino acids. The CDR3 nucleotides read TGTGCCAGCAGTTCTGCAACGAGCTCCTACGAGCAGTACTTC. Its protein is CASSSATSSYEQYF.

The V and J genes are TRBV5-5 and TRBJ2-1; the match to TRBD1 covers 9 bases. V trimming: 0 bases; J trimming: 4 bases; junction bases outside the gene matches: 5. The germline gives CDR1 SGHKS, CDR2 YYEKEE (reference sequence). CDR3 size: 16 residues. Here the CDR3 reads CASSLVVGQGYNEQFF. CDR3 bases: TGTGCCAGCAGCTTGGTAGTCGGACAGGGGTACAATGAGCAGTTCTTC. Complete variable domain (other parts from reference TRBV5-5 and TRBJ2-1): DAGVTQSPTHLIKTRGQQVTLRCSPISGHKSVSWYQQVLGQGPQFIFQYYEKEERGRGNFPDRFSARQFPNYSSELNVNALLLGDSALYLCASSLVVGQGYNEQFFGPGTRLTVL.

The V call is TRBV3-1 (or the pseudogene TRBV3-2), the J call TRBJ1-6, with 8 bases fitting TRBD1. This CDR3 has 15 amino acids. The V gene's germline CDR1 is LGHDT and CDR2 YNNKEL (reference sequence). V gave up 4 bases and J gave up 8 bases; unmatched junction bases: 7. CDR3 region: CASSRTGQAHSPLHF. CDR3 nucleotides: TGTGCCAGCAGCCGAACGGGACAGGCGCATTCACCCCTCCACTTT.

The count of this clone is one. CDR3 in DNA: TGTGCCAGCAGTTACTCGAGAGGTGGGAAGAATACGCAGTATTTT. Translation gives CASSYSRGGKNTQYF. The chain is built from TRBV6-2 or TRBV6-3 and TRBJ2-3, with D hard to call. Germline CDR1 is MNHEY and CDR2 is SVGEGT. The V gene lost 0 bases and the J gene lost 7 bases, with 14 bases spanning the gap. The CDR3 runs 15 residues.

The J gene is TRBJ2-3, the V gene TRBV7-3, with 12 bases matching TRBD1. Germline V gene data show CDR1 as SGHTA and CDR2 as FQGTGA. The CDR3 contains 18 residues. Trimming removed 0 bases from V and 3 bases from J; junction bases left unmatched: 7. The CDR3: CASSLTPWGQGATDTQYF. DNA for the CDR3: TGTGCCAGCAGCTTAACTCCTTGGGGACAGGGGGCAACAGATACGCAGTATTTT.

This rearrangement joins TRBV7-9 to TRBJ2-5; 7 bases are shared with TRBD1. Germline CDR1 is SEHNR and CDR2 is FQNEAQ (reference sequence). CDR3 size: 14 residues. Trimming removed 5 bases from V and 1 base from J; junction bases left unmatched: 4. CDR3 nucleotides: TGTGCCAGCAGCCCGCGGACAGGCCAAGAGACCCAGTACTTC. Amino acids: CASSPRTGQETQYF.

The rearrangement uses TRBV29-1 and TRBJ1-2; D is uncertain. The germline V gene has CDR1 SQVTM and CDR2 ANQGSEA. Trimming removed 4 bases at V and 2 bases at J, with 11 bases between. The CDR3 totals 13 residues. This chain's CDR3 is CSVVGSFNYGYTF. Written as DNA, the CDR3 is TGCAGCGTTGTTGGGTCATTCAACTATGGCTACACCTTC. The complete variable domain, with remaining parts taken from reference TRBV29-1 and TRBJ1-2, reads SAVISQKPSRDICQRGTSLTIQCQVDSQVTMMFWYRQQPGQSLTLIATANQGSEATYESGFVIDKFPISRPNLTFSTLTVSNMSPEDSSIYLCSVVGSFNYGYTFGSGTRLTVV.

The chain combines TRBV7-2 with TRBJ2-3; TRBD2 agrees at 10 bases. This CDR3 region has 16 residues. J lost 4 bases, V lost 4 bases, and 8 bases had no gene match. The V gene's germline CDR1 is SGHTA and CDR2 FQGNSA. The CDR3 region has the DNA TGTGCCAGCAGCTCGCTAGCGGGGGCACGGCCAGATACGCAGTATTTT. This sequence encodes CASSSLAGARPDTQYF.

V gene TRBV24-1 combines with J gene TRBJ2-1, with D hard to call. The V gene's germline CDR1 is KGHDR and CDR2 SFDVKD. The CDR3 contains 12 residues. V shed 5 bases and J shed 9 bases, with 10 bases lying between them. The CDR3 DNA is TGTGCCACCAGTGCCGCCCGCTTTGAGCAGTTCTTC. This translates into CATSAARFEQFF.

The CDR3 DNA is TGTGCCAGCAGCCCTAGGAGCAGCTACTACGAGCAGTACTTC. The encoded protein is CASSPRSSYYEQYF. The rearrangement links TRBV6-6 to TRBJ2-7; D gene uncertain. CDR1 is MNHNY and CDR2 is SVGAGI in the germline V gene (reference sequence). Trimming stripped 6 bases from V and 3 bases from J, with 15 bases between. This CDR3 contains 14 residues.

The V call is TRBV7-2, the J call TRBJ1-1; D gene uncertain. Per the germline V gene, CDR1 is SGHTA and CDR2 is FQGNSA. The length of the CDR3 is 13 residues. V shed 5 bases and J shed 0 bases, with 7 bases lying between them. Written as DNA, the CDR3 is TGTGCCAGCAGCCCCGTATTGAACACTGAAGCTTTCTTT. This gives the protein CASSPVLNTEAFF.